Listed here are 12 T cell receptor beta chains from one sample, sequenced in a study of tumor and adjacent non-tumor tissue in lung cancer. Three rounds of nested PCR, following a modified ARM-PCR protocol, produced the TCRbeta library. Via MiXCR, TCRdb re-called the multiplex PCR reads, giving one row per CDR3 protein. The sample lists some 100,000 distinct CDR3 sequences; about 80% were seen once. No cell sorting was done before RNA was extracted from the tissue. Distant lung tissue was collected more than 3 cm away from the tumor edge. Sequenced material: distant non-tumor lung tissue. The receptors originated from a man aged 60 to 69 with small cell lung cancer.

In regard to this clonotype: No conserved phenylalanine or tryptophan is present at the end of the CDR3, so a read error is the likely explanation. CDR3 coding DNA: TGTGCCACCAGTGCCGCGGACAGGGGGAGCAATCAGCCCCAGCATCTT. The encoded protein is CATSAADRGSNQPQHL. J is TRBJ1-5 and V is TRBV24-1, with TRBD1 matching over 10 bases. The germline CDR1 and CDR2 sequences are KGHDR and SFDVKD. This CDR3 has 16 amino acids. V dropped 5 bases and J dropped 1; count of bases not matched to a gene: 4.

Turning to this clonotype: The junction departs from the called germline gene at one end, perhaps through a read error. The chain employs TRBV6-1 and TRBJ1-5; a weak D match, TRBD1 (6 bases). Germline V gives CDR1 MNHNS, CDR2 SASEGT. This CDR3 spans 15 amino acids. Written as DNA, the CDR3 is TGTGCCAGCATTCAGAGAGGGGGAAGGTTTCAGCCCCAACATTTT. Its translation is CASIQRGGRFQPQHF.

This clonotype was detected a few times. This chain connects TRBV7-3 to TRBJ2-5, with D tentatively TRBD2 (6 bases). The CDR3 length is 16 residues. CDR1 and CDR2 (germline): SGHTA, FQGTGA. V was trimmed by 0 bases and J by 5 bases, leaving 16 bases between them. The CDR3 region is CASSLTGAKGRETQYF. In nucleotides, the CDR3 is TGTGCCAGCAGCTTAACGGGCGCAAAGGGGAGGGAGACCCAGTACTTC.

Points on this clonotype: This likely comes from a read error, as the CDR3 has no conserved phenylalanine or tryptophan at its end. This CDR3 reads CASSYYGGVGDEQFI. The CDR3, as DNA: TGTGCCAGCAGTTACTATGGGGGAGTGGGTGATGAGCAGTTCATC. The chain couples TRBV6-5 to TRBJ2-1; possibly TRBD1 or TRBD2 for D (5 bases each). Germline V gene sequence: CDR1 MNHEY, CDR2 SVGAGI. With 1 base removed from V and 8 bases from J, the gap between germline ends came to 15 bases. The CDR3 covers 15 residues.

Points on this clonotype: Because it lacks the conserved phenylalanine or tryptophan at the end, this CDR3 is likely a read error. This chain links TRBV10-3 with TRBJ2-2; either TRBD1 or TRBD2 may supply D (5 bases each). The CDR3 runs 17 residues. Looked up from germline, CDR1 is ENHRY and CDR2 is SYGVKD. CDR3 in amino acids: CAISSTPGRTNTGVLFY. CDR3 DNA sequence: TGTGCCATCAGTTCCACACCGGGACGCACGAACACCGGGGTGCTGTTTTAT.

With respect to this clonotype: A read error may account for a junction end that differs from germline. This chain links TRBV29-1 with TRBJ1-1, with D unclear. From germline, CDR1 is SQVTM and CDR2 ANQGSEA. This CDR3 comprises 14 residues. CDR3 residues: CSIEDNTRNTEAFF. DNA for the CDR3: TGCAGCATTGAAGACAACACAAGAAACACTGAAGCTTTCTTT.

A note on this clonotype: Sequence at one end of the junction differs from germline and may be a read error. The rearrangement links TRBV5-1 to TRBJ2-5; no firm D call. This CDR3 spans 11 amino acids. CDR1 is SGHRS, CDR2 YFSETQ, per germline. The CDR3 DNA sequence: TGCGCCAGCCGCATACAAGAGACCCAGAACTTC. Translation: CASRIQETQNF.

The sample holds many counts of this clonotype. CDR3 in amino acids: CASQDRGSYYEQYF. CDR3 sequence (DNA): TGTGCCAGCCAAGATAGGGGATCCTACTACGAGCAGTACTTC. The chain is built from TRBV28 and TRBJ2-7, with D possibly matching TRBD1 (5 bases). V lost 8 bases and J lost 3, with 17 bases in between. The CDR3 has 14 residues. Germline CDR1 MDHEN, CDR2 SYDVKM.

With respect to this clonotype: This may stem from a read error, because a much larger clone lies one nucleotide away. This rearrangement joins TRBV5-1 to TRBJ1-5, with D unclear. Per germline, CDR1 SGHRS and CDR2 YFSETQ. The CDR3 has 11 amino acids. The CDR3 is CAGSLSQPQHF. The DNA of the CDR3 is TGCGCCGGCAGCCTCAGTCAGCCCCAGCATTTT.

This clonotype has at least ten counts. V gene TRBV12-3 or TRBV12-4 combines with J gene TRBJ1-5; 9 bases line up with TRBD1. V was clipped by 1 base and J by 4 bases; unmatched bases: 5. This CDR3 spans 16 amino acids. CDR3 sequence: CASSLDSGTGNQPQHF. DNA for the CDR3: TGTGCCAGCAGTTTAGACTCCGGGACAGGGAATCAGCCCCAGCATTTT.

This clonotype was seen once. The chain has TRBV11-2 and TRBJ2-1; maybe TRBD1 (5 bases). The CDR3 runs to 17 residues. V lost 1 base, J lost 13 bases, and 26 bases lay in between. CDR1 is SGHAT and CDR2 is FQNNGV in the germline V gene. Written as DNA, the CDR3 is TGTGCCAGCAGCTTAGCGACAGCCCAGAGCTCCTACAACGATCAGTTCTTC. This translates into CASSLATAQSSYNDQFF.

With regard to this clonotype: An end of the junction differs from the germline gene, which may be a read error. V is TRBV4-1 and J is TRBJ1-5, with D possibly called TRBD1 or TRBD2 (6 bases each). The assigned J gene may be wrong: the sequence end matches TRBJ2-3 better. The germline V gene encodes CDR1 MGHRA and CDR2 YSYEKL. The CDR3 length is 16 residues. CDR3 in DNA: TGCGCCAGCAACCAAGATCGGGGGCGGCGCAATCAGCCTCAGTATTTT. Translating gives CASNQDRGRRNQPQYF.